The 19 T cell receptor beta chains presented below share a single source sample, sequenced in a study of regulatory T cells in long-lasting Graves disease. Arm-PCR of CDR3 regions with iRepertoire HTBI primers generated TCR beta libraries. MiXCR, run by TCRdb on the multiplex PCR reads, gives a single entry per CDR3 protein. The sample contains 530,000 or so distinct CDR3 sequences, roughly 12% of which appear only once. As for time point: newly diagnosed GD, antithyroid drugs for less than 3 months. Extracted PBMC RNA gave rise to the TCR library. The same specimen was also included in a second study, on T cells in Graves' hyperthyroidism and ophthalmopathy.

The specimen comprised peripheral blood mononuclear cells (PBMCs), sampled at new diagnosis, from a patient treated with antithyroid drugs. These TCRs come from a man younger than 45 with Graves disease.

At least ten counts were recorded for this clonotype. The rearrangement links TRBV20-1 to TRBJ1-2; weak D call: TRBD1 (5 bases). The CDR3 spans 14 residues. Germline V gives CDR1 DFQATT, CDR2 SNEGSKA (reference sequence). V lost 3 bases, J lost 0 bases, and 11 bases lay in between. CDR3 protein: CSASPREPNYGYTF. CDR3 coding DNA: TGCAGTGCTAGCCCCAGGGAACCTAACTATGGCTACACCTTC.

This clonotype was seen a handful of times. The chain has TRBV9 and TRBJ2-1; 9 bases map to TRBD2. Per germline, CDR1 SGDLS and CDR2 YYNGEE. The CDR3 has 17 amino acids. With 1 base clipped from V and 8 bases from J, the junction kept 13 bases outside the gene matches. The CDR3 loop is CASSVSGAGGPFDEQFF. The CDR3 region has the DNA TGTGCCAGCAGCGTAAGTGGGGCGGGAGGGCCATTTGATGAGCAGTTCTTC.

This clonotype was detected many times. The gene calls are TRBV28 and TRBJ2-7; possibly TRBD1 or TRBD2 for D (6 bases each). The germline V and J ends were trimmed by 3 bases and 4 bases, with 13 bases remaining between them. This CDR3 contains 14 residues. Germline assignment: CDR1 MDHEN and CDR2 SYDVKM. CDR3 in DNA: TGTGCCAGCAGTTTCAGGGGCCGGGGGTACGAGCAGTACTTC. Its protein is CASSFRGRGYEQYF.

There are many counts of this clonotype. The V gene is TRBV12-3 or TRBV12-4, the J gene TRBJ2-2; D may match TRBD1 or TRBD2 (6 bases each). Between the trimmed V and J ends, which lost 4 bases and 5 bases, there was a span of 11 bases. The length of the CDR3 is 14 residues. CDR3 nucleotide sequence: TGTGCCAGCAGTTCGCTAGGGGGGACCGGGGAGCTGTTTTTT. It yields the protein CASSSLGGTGELFF.

This clonotype was picked up many times. The chain couples TRBV27 to TRBJ1-5, with D uncertain. V gave up 4 bases and J gave up 3 bases, with 10 bases separating them. The CDR3 contains 14 residues. Germline V gene sequence: CDR1 MNHEY, CDR2 SMNVEV (reference sequence). Here the CDR3 DNA reads TGTGCCAGCAGTTCCCTCCCGTACAATCAGCCCCAGCATTTT. Residues: CASSSLPYNQPQHF.

This clonotype has a handful of counts. The V gene is TRBV7-2, the J gene TRBJ1-1, with 8 bases identical to TRBD1. The CDR3 has 14 residues. The germline V gene has CDR1 SGHTA and CDR2 FQGNSA. With V trimmed by 2 bases and J by 4 bases, 3 bases remained unmatched. The CDR3 nucleotides are TGTGCCAGCAGCTTAAACAGGGGGGGCACTGAAGCTTTCTTT. Its protein product is CASSLNRGGTEAFF.

Ten or more counts support this clonotype. The chain recombines TRBV6-2 or TRBV6-3 with TRBJ1-4; 8 bases are shared with TRBD1. Trimming cost V 5 bases and J 7 bases; bases outside gene matches: 9. Germline CDR1 and CDR2: MNHEY and SVGEGT. The CDR3 consists of 15 residues. The CDR3 region has the DNA TGTGCCAGCAGTCTCCAAGCTCAGGGGGCTGAAAAACTGTTTTTT. It codes for CASSLQAQGAEKLFF.

The J gene is TRBJ2-7, the V gene TRBV19, with TRBD2 matching over 7 bases. The V gene end was trimmed by 1 base and the J gene end by 3 bases; junction bases not matched to a gene: 3. There are 14 residues in the CDR3. Germline CDR1 is LNHDA and CDR2 is SQIVND (reference sequence). In DNA, the CDR3 is TGTGCCAGTAGTATAGCTAGCGGAGACTACGAGCAGTACTTC. Translation gives CASSIASGDYEQYF. The variable domain in full, completed from reference TRBV19 and TRBJ2-7, reads DGGITQSPKYLFRKEGQNVTLSCEQNLNHDAMYWYRQDPGQGLRLIYYSQIVNDFQKGDIAEGYSVSREKKESFPLTVTSAQKNPTAFYLCASSIASGDYEQYFGPGTRLTVT.

There are a few counts of this clonotype. The gene calls are TRBV24-1 and TRBJ2-3, with 10 bases identical to TRBD2. Trimming removed 3 bases from V and 6 bases from J; junction bases left unmatched: 11. The CDR3 is 17 residues long. In germline, CDR1 is KGHDR, CDR2 SFDVKD. The CDR3 reads CATSDGGTSASEDTQYF. As DNA, the CDR3 is TGTGCCACCAGTGATGGGGGGACTAGCGCCAGTGAGGATACGCAGTATTTT.

This clonotype was counted many times. The chain carries TRBV30 and TRBJ1-4; D gene unclear. The CDR3 extends over 13 amino acids. V shed 0 bases and J shed 5 bases, with 7 bases lying between them. Germline values: CDR1 GTSNPN, CDR2 SVGIG (reference sequence). This CDR3 is CAWSVYHNEKLFF. CDR3 sequence (DNA): TGTGCCTGGAGTGTATACCACAATGAAAAACTGTTTTTT.

This clonotype was found many times. The rearrangement joins TRBV28 to TRBJ1-6; D gene unclear. V was pared by 10 bases and J by 10 bases, with 14 bases between. The length of the CDR3 is 12 residues. Germline V gives CDR1 MDHEN, CDR2 SYDVKM. The CDR3 DNA is TGTGCCACCTCTGGAGGAGACTCACCCCTCCACTTT. Protein sequence: CATSGGDSPLHF.

This clonotype was detected ten times or more. V is TRBV28 and J is TRBJ2-7; 7 bases agree with TRBD1. CDR1 MDHEN and CDR2 SYDVKM come from the germline V gene. The CDR3 has 13 amino acids. Trimming removed 5 bases from V and 6 bases from J; junction bases left unmatched: 7. CDR3 nucleotide sequence: TGTGCCAGCAGTACGACAGGGTTCGTCGAGCAGTACTTC. This translates into CASSTTGFVEQYF.

This chain joins TRBV20-1 and TRBJ2-7; no reliable D call. Germline CDR1 and CDR2: DFQATT and SNEGSKA (reference sequence). The V and J ends lost 7 bases and 2 bases respectively, with 21 bases between them. CDR3 length: 15 residues. DNA for the CDR3: TGCAGTGTTGCCCCCCTCCGGAACAAAGCCTACGAGCAGTACTTC. It encodes CSVAPLRNKAYEQYF.

This clonotype has at least ten counts. V is TRBV29-1 and J is TRBJ1-1, with D perhaps matching TRBD1 (5 bases). CDR3 size: 14 residues. Trimming shortened V by 4 bases and J by 1 base, and 13 bases separated the two germline ends. Germline CDR1 and CDR2: SQVTM and ANQGSEA. CDR3 in DNA: TGCAGCGTTGCCCTGACAGCGAAGAACACTGAAGCTTTCTTT. As protein: CSVALTAKNTEAFF.

This clonotype was observed at least ten times. The rearrangement joins TRBV6-1 to TRBJ2-7; D is possibly TRBD2 (6 bases). This CDR3 comprises 14 residues. V dropped 7 bases and J dropped 5 bases, with 18 bases sitting between them. Germline V gene data show CDR1 as MNHNS and CDR2 as SASEGT. DNA for the CDR3: TGTGCCAGCAATCACCGGAGGGGTATTGACGAGCAGTACTTC. Protein: CASNHRRGIDEQYF.

This clonotype showed up just a few times. The chain combines TRBV19 with TRBJ2-7, with TRBD2 identical over 15 bases. Germline assignment: CDR1 LNHDA and CDR2 SQIVND (reference sequence). The V segment lost 5 bases and the J segment 4 bases; nucleotides outside the gene matches: 12. The CDR3 has 18 residues. The DNA for the CDR3 is TGTGCCAGTAGTCCGGGACTAGCGGGAGGAAGAGGGAAGTACGAGCAGTACTTC. Its protein is CASSPGLAGGRGKYEQYF.

This clonotype was counted ten times or more. The chain joins TRBV19 to TRBJ2-2; TRBD2 aligns across 8 bases. V was clipped by 6 bases and J by 0 bases; unmatched bases: 3. From germline, CDR1 is LNHDA and CDR2 SQIVND (reference sequence). CDR3 size: 15 residues. The CDR3 bases are TGTGCCAGTAGAACGACTAGCGCGAACACCGGGGAGCTGTTTTTT. Protein sequence: CASRTTSANTGELFF.

There are many counts of this clonotype. The rearrangement links TRBV29-1 to TRBJ2-1, with D unresolved. The CDR3 has 15 residues. V was trimmed by 2 bases and J by 2 bases, leaving 13 bases between them. The germline gives CDR1 SQVTM, CDR2 ANQGSEA. CDR3 coding DNA: TGCAGCGTTGAATCGGGTCTCGACCCCTACAATGAGCAGTTCTTC. Protein product: CSVESGLDPYNEQFF.

This clonotype was seen once. A much larger clone sits a single nucleotide away, making a read error possible. The V gene is TRBV30, the J gene TRBJ1-2; 8 positions match TRBD1. This CDR3 spans 15 amino acids. After removal of 3 bases from V and 6 bases from J, the junction contained 12 bases not matched to a gene. The V gene's germline CDR1 is GTSNPN and CDR2 SVGIG (reference sequence). The DNA for the CDR3 is TGTGCCTGGAGGCTAAGCGGACAGGGCCGGGATGGCTACACCTTC. This gives the protein CAWRLSGQGRDGYTF.